The clone carrying this TCR beta chain was observed at least ten times. The germline V gene has CDR1 SGHRS and CDR2 YFSETQ. V lost 0 bases, J lost 7 bases, and 14 bases lay in between. The CDR3 consists of 15 residues. These data are taken from a study of T cells in Graves' hyperthyroidism and ophthalmopathy. Amplification yielded TCR beta CDR3 regions, with RNA transcripts as the source. The study used the HTBI primer set for a first-round RT-PCR of the TCR CDR3. TCRdb reanalysed the multiplex PCR reads using MiXCR and keeps one entry per CDR3 protein. The table has about 400,000 distinct CDR3 sequences, 15% to 19% seen once.

The sample taken for sequencing was blood. V is TRBV5-1 and J is TRBJ2-1; D remains unclear. This receptor was identified in a young woman with Graves' hyperthyroidism. The CDR3: CASSLGPLKLNEQFF. For the CDR3, the DNA is TGCGCCAGCAGCTTGGGACCTTTAAAGTTGAATGAGCAGTTCTTC.